Presented here are 10 T cell receptor beta chains from one specimen sequenced in a study of blood T cell repertoires in COVID-19. Profiling relied on immunoSEQ multiplex PCR, and the TCRdb table lists in-frame clones only, not all of them. The table includes 330,000 or so clones, 92% detected once. The sample was PBMCs or T cells enriched from blood (not recorded which). The receptors originated from a woman aged 25-40 years who had recovered from COVID-19.

The V gene is TRBV28, the J gene TRBJ1-3; 7 bases align to TRBD1. The CDR3 loop spans 15 amino acids. J gave up 2 bases and V 3 bases, and 4 bases lay outside the gene matches. Germline V CDR1 and CDR2: MDHEN, SYDVKM. CDR3 nucleotide sequence: TGTGCCAGCAGTTTTCCCCAGGGGGCTGGAAACACCATATATTTT. Amino acids: CASSFPQGAGNTIYF.

This chain links TRBV7-9 with TRBJ1-1, with D perhaps TRBD1 (5 bases). CDR3 length equals 13 residues. From germline, CDR1 is SEHNR and CDR2 FQNEAQ (reference sequence). V shed 5 bases and J shed 5 bases, with 12 bases lying between them. In nucleotides, the CDR3 is TGTGCCAGCAGCCGTGGGGCGCGAACTGAAGCTTTCTTT. This codes for CASSRGARTEAFF. The full variable domain, with the rest looked up from reference TRBV7-9 and TRBJ1-1, is DTGVSQNPRHKITKRGQNVTFRCDPISEHNRLYWYRQTLGQGPEFLTYFQNEAQLEKSRLLSDRFSAERPKGSFSTLEIQRTEQGDSAMYLCASSRGARTEAFFGQGTRLTVV.

The chain is built from TRBV4-1 and TRBJ2-7; 11 nucleotides line up with TRBD2. Germline V gene sequence: CDR1 MGHRA, CDR2 YSYEKL. The V segment lost 0 bases and the J segment 3 bases; nucleotides outside the gene matches: 7. CDR3 size: 17 residues. The CDR3 region is CASSQDVRLAGLYEQYF. The CDR3 nucleotides are TGCGCCAGCAGCCAAGATGTAAGACTAGCGGGACTCTACGAGCAGTACTTC.

For the CDR3, the DNA is TGTGCCAGGGGGACGGGCCAGGGGAGCTACGAGCAGTACTTC. Protein sequence: CARGTGQGSYEQYF. The V gene is TRBV9, the J gene TRBJ2-7; TRBD1 might be the D (6 bases). V dropped 8 bases and J dropped 3 bases, with 18 bases sitting between them. This CDR3 has 14 amino acids. Germline loops: CDR1 SGDLS, CDR2 YYNGEE.

The chain uses TRBV27 and TRBJ1-2; TRBD1 matches 9 bases. In germline, CDR1 is MNHEY, CDR2 SMNVEV (reference sequence). CDR3 length: 15 amino acids. V lost 6 bases and J lost 4; bases outside the gene matches: 9. This CDR3 is CASSRTGAQRYGYTF. In nucleotides, the CDR3 is TGTGCCAGCAGCCGGACAGGGGCGCAACGCTATGGCTACACCTTC.

The chain carries TRBV20-1 and TRBJ1-2, with unresolved D. CDR3 length equals 11 residues. Trimming left V 5 bases short and J 8 bases short, with 12 bases between. Germline loops: CDR1 DFQATT, CDR2 SNEGSKA (reference sequence). The CDR3: CSAPGLGGYTF. CDR3 in DNA: TGCAGTGCTCCGGGATTGGGGGGCTACACCTTC.

The rearrangement joins TRBV5-1 to TRBJ2-7; a weak D match, TRBD2 (6 bases). The CDR3 has 15 residues. V was cut by 0 bases and J by 0 bases, with 10 bases left in between. Germline values: CDR1 SGHRS, CDR2 YFSETQ. The CDR3 spells CASSLAGAASYEQYF. CDR3 DNA sequence: TGCGCCAGCAGCTTGGCGGGAGCGGCCTCCTACGAGCAGTACTTC.

The chain combines TRBV7-9 with TRBJ2-7, with TRBD1 matching 10 bases. The junction had 9 bases not matched to a gene; V was cut back by 3 bases and J by 7 bases. Germline V gene sequence: CDR1 SEHNR, CDR2 FQNEAQ (reference sequence). The CDR3 consists of 15 residues. The CDR3 nucleotides are TGTGCCAGCAGCTTGTGGGGGGACAGGGGCGAAGAGCAGTACTTC. It encodes CASSLWGDRGEEQYF. The full variable domain, completed using reference TRBV7-9 and TRBJ2-7, is DTGVSQNPRHKITKRGQNVTFRCDPISEHNRLYWYRQTLGQGPEFLTYFQNEAQLEKSRLLSDRFSAERPKGSFSTLEIQRTEQGDSAMYLCASSLWGDRGEEQYFGPGTRLTVT.

In DNA form, the CDR3 reads TGTGCCAGCAGCTCTCCCGACAGCCATGGCTACACCTTC. This translates into CASSSPDSHGYTF. This chain joins TRBV5-4 and TRBJ1-2; tentative D call: TRBD1 (5 bases). The CDR3 contains 13 residues. From germline, CDR1 is SGHNT and CDR2 YYREEE (reference sequence). The V and J ends lost 3 bases and 6 bases respectively, with 12 bases between them.

V gene TRBV3-1 (or the pseudogene TRBV3-2) combines with J gene TRBJ2-5; 9 bases fit TRBD2. After removal of 3 bases from V and 2 bases from J, the junction contained 16 bases not matched to a gene. This CDR3 is 19 amino acids long. Germline lookup yields CDR1 LGHDT and CDR2 YNNKEL (reference sequence). The CDR3 nucleotides are TGTGCCAGCAGCCATAGATCGAGAGTAGCGGGAGACGGGCAAGAGACCCAGTACTTC. Translated: CASSHRSRVAGDGQETQYF.